The 10 T cell receptor beta chains below were found in one sample sequenced in a study of blood T cell repertoires in COVID-19. TCRdb keeps only in-frame clones here, not all; method: immunoSEQ multiplex PCR. The sample lists 170,000 or so clones, around nine tenths occurring once. The source material was peripheral blood. The receptors shown here come from a man between 60 and 75 years old with COVID-19, enrolled during active disease.

Here the CDR3 reads CASQGGGYGETQYF. The CDR3 bases are TGTGCCTCGCAAGGTGGCGGCTATGGGGAGACCCAGTACTTC. The chain recombines TRBV6-5 with TRBJ2-5; D call uncertain. The CDR3 runs 14 residues. Germline V CDR1 and CDR2: MNHEY, SVGAGI. Trimming shortened V by 11 bases and J by 5 bases, and 21 bases separated the two germline ends.

This clone was seen a single time. CDR3 protein: CASSLNVGGTEAFF. CDR3 nucleotides: TGTGCCAGCAGCTTAAATGTAGGGGGTACTGAAGCTTTCTTT. V and J are TRBV7-3 and TRBJ1-1, with D perhaps TRBD1 (6 bases). There are 14 residues in the CDR3. Trimming took 1 base from V and 5 from J, leaving 11 bases between them. Germline CDR1 reads SGHTA; CDR2 reads FQGTGA.

In the case of this clone: At one end, the junction sequence differs from germline, possibly due to a read error. The chain uses TRBV18 and TRBJ2-2, with 9 bases lining up with TRBD1. The V gene's germline CDR1 is KGHSH and CDR2 LQKENI. The CDR3 length is 15 residues. CDR3 loop: CASPPGTGRTGELFF. CDR3 DNA: TGTGCCAGCCCACCCGGGACAGGGAGGACCGGGGAGCTGTTTTTT.

The chain joins TRBV3-1 (or the pseudogene TRBV3-2) to TRBJ2-5; TRBD1 is a possible D gene (5 bases). Germline V lookup: CDR1 LGHDT, CDR2 YNNKEL (reference sequence). The CDR3 runs to 15 residues. V lost 4 bases and J 3 bases, leaving 15 bases between the germline ends. CDR3: CASSPTPRQKETQYF. Written as DNA, the CDR3 is TGTGCCAGCAGCCCCACCCCTAGACAGAAAGAGACCCAGTACTTC.

This rearrangement joins TRBV6-1 to TRBJ2-7; a weak D match, TRBD1 (5 bases). Trimming cost V 2 bases and J 4 bases, with 12 bases left between them. The germline V gene encodes CDR1 MNHNS and CDR2 SASEGT. The CDR3 spans 14 residues. CDR3 protein: CASSELTGPYEQYF. The CDR3 DNA reads TGTGCCAGCAGTGAACTAACAGGTCCTTACGAGCAGTACTTC.

This clone was observed a handful of times. The J gene is TRBJ1-4, the V gene TRBV10-3; D is possibly TRBD1 (6 bases). Germline CDR1 reads ENHRY; CDR2 reads SYGVKD. Between the trimmed V and J ends, which lost 4 bases and 5 bases, there was a span of 8 bases. The CDR3 sequence is 13 residues long. For the CDR3, the DNA is TGTGCCATCAGTGGACAGGAGAATGAAAAACTGTTTTTT. Its translation is CAISGQENEKLFF.

J is TRBJ2-2 and V is TRBV6-5; D perhaps matches TRBD1 (6 bases). CDR3 length: 15 amino acids. V lost 0 bases and J 7 bases, leaving 12 bases between the germline ends. The germline CDR1 and CDR2 sequences are MNHEY and SVGAGI. CDR3 nucleotides: TGTGCCAGCAGTTACTCGGCAGGGGTGAACGGGGAGCTGTTTTTT. Its translation: CASSYSAGVNGELFF.

The rearrangement links TRBV13 to TRBJ1-2; D gene ambiguous. The CDR3 has 13 residues. Trimming shortened V by 5 bases and J by 4 bases, and 11 bases separated the two germline ends. CDR1 is PRHDT, CDR2 FYEKMQ, per germline (reference sequence). Here the CDR3 DNA reads TGTGCCAGCAGCGGCCGGCTAGGCTATGGCTACACCTTC. Amino acid sequence: CASSGRLGYGYTF.

V and J are TRBV2 and TRBJ1-4, with D hard to call. This CDR3 is 13 amino acids long. In germline, CDR1 is SNHLY, CDR2 FYNNEI. V lost 6 bases to trimming and J lost 4 bases, with 9 bases between them. In DNA, the CDR3 is TGTGCCAGCAGGTCAGAGGTTAATGAAAAACTGTTTTTT. Residues: CASRSEVNEKLFF.

The CDR3 sequence: CASSQSPGTGTGELFF. The CDR3 bases are TGTGCCAGCAGCCAGAGTCCCGGGACAGGGACCGGGGAGCTGTTTTTT. This chain connects TRBV14 to TRBJ2-2; 9 nucleotides agree with TRBD1. Germline CDR1 reads SGHDN; CDR2 reads FVKESK. Germline trimming cut 3 bases from V and 5 bases from J; bases unmatched to any gene: 7. CDR3 length: 16 residues.